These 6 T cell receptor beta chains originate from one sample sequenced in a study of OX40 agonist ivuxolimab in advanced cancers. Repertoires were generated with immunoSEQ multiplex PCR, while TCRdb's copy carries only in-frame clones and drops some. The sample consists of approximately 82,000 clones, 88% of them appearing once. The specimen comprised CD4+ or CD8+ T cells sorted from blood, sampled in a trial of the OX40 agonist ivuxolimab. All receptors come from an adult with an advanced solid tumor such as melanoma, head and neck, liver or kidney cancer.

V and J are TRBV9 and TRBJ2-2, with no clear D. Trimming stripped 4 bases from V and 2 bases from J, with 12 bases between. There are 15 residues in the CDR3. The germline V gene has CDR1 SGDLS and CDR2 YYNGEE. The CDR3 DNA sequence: TGTGCCAGCAGCTCCCGTGGAGCCAACACCGGGGAGCTGTTTTTT. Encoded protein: CASSSRGANTGELFF.

The CDR3 is CASSRTGGDYGYTF. The CDR3 DNA is TGCGCCAGCAGTAGAACAGGGGGGGACTATGGCTACACCTTC. The chain employs TRBV10-2 and TRBJ1-2, with TRBD1 identical over 8 bases. Germline V gene data show CDR1 as WSHSY and CDR2 as SAAADI. V trimming: 5 bases; J trimming: 3 bases; junction bases outside the gene matches: 5. This CDR3 contains 14 residues.

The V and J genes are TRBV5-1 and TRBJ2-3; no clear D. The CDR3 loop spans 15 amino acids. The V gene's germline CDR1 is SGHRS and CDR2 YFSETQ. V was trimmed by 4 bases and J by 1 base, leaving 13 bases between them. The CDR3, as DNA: TGCGCCAGCAGCCCCGGAGCCAGCGGCACAGATACGCAGTATTTT. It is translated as CASSPGASGTDTQYF. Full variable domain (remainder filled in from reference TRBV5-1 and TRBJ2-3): KAGVTQTPRYLIKTRGQQVTLSCSPISGHRSVSWYQQTPGQGLQFLFEYFSETQRNKGNFPGRFSGRQFSNSRSEMNVSTLELGDSALYLCASSPGASGTDTQYFGPGTRLTVL.

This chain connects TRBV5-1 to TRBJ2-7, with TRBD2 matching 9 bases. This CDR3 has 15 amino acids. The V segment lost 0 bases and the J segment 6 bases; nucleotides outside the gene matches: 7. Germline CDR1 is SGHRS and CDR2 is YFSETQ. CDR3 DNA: TGCGCCAGCAGCTTGGAGCTAGCGGGAAGTAGCGAGCAGTACTTC. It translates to CASSLELAGSSEQYF.

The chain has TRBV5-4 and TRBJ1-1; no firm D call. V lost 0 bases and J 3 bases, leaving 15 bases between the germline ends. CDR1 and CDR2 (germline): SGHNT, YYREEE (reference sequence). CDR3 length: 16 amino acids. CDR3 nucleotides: TGTGCCAGCAGCTTGGTCTGGGGTGGTGAAGACACTGAAGCTTTCTTT. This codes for CASSLVWGGEDTEAFF.

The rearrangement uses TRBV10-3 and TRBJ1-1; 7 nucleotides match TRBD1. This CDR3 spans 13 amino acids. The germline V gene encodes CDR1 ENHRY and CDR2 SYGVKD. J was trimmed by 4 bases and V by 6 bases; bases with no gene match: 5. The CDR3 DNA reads TGTGCCATCAGAATACAGGGGAGCACTGAAGCTTTCTTT. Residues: CAIRIQGSTEAFF.